These 4 T cell receptor beta chains were all obtained from the same sample, sequenced in a study of blood T cell repertoires in COVID-19. Using immunoSEQ multiplex PCR, the repertoire was profiled, and TCRdb retains in-frame clones only, with some absent. Of tens of thousands of clones listed, approximately 90% are singletons. The source material was peripheral blood. The receptors derive from a man younger than 45 with acute or convalescent COVID-19.

This clone was detected once. The V call is TRBV2, the J call TRBJ2-5; 10 nucleotides match TRBD2. The J segment lost 2 bases and the V segment lost 4 bases, leaving 7 bases of the junction unmatched. There are 16 residues in the CDR3. In germline, CDR1 is SNHLY, CDR2 FYNNEI. The CDR3 loop reads CASSVRLAGVQETQYF. The CDR3 DNA sequence: TGTGCCAGCAGTGTTAGGCTAGCGGGGGTACAAGAGACCCAGTACTTC.

The J gene is TRBJ2-1, the V gene TRBV19; no clear D. V lost 6 bases to trimming and J lost 6 bases, with 6 bases between them. The germline V gene encodes CDR1 LNHDA and CDR2 SQIVND (reference sequence). The length of the CDR3 is 11 residues. The CDR3 DNA reads as TGTGCCAGTAGCCCAGGCAATGAGCAGTTCTTC. Translated, it gives CASSPGNEQFF.

Turning to this clone: A junction boundary mismatches the germline segment, possibly from a read error. V usage is TRBV7-7 and J usage is TRBJ2-3; the match to TRBD1 covers 8 bases. The CDR3 has 15 residues. Germline CDR1 reads SSHAT; CDR2 reads FNYEAQ (reference sequence). The CDR3 DNA follows: TGTGCTAGCAGCAGGACAGGGAGTCGGACAGATACGCAGTATTTT. Amino acids: CASSRTGSRTDTQYF.

V and J are TRBV5-1 and TRBJ2-1; TRBD2 aligns across 11 bases. The ends lost 0 bases at V and 9 bases at J; junction bases unmatched: 8. Germline V gene lookup returns CDR1 SGHRS and CDR2 YFSETQ. CDR3 size: 16 residues. DNA of the CDR3: TGCGCCAGCAGCTTGGCCTTCACTAGCGGGAGCACTGAGCAGTTCTTC. It specifies CASSLAFTSGSTEQFF.